These T cell receptor beta chains were read from a single sample in a study of cytomegalovirus exposure and HLA in healthy donors. Profiling relied on immunoSEQ multiplex PCR, and the TCRdb table lists in-frame clones only, not all of them. The sample lists about 130,000 clones, approximately 84% occurring once. Input material: PBMCs. These receptor sequences come from a middle-aged woman in good health and CMV-seronegative. Both conserved end residues are part of each CDR3. A D gene is named only where the DNA matches it firmly. Clone size is stated in some rows and not others, as once, few, many or a class when expanded.

CDR3aa	CDR3nt	d_gene	j_gene	v_gene	abundance
CASSFRPGLAATGELFF	TGTGCCAGTAGTTTCCGACCGGGACTAGCAGCGACCGGGGAGCTGTTTTTT	TRBD2	TRBJ2-2	TRBV19	few
CAISPGHMNTEAFF	TGTGCCATCAGCCCGGGACATATGAACACTGAAGCTTTCTTT	.	TRBJ1-1	TRBV10-3	.
CASSGRYNEQFF	TGTGCCAGTAGCGGCAGGTACAATGAGCAGTTCTTC	.	TRBJ2-1	TRBV19	.
CASSYPEDREHEQFF	TGTGCCAGCAGTTACCCGGAGGACAGGGAACATGAGCAGTTCTTC	TRBD1	TRBJ2-1	TRBV5-5	.
CATSRAWDRGQRGYTF	TGTGCCACCAGCAGAGCTTGGGACAGGGGGCAGAGAGGCTACACCTTC	TRBD1	TRBJ1-2	TRBV15	.
CASSPGGTFTDTQYF	TGTGCCAGCAGCCCCGGGGGTACATTCACAGATACGCAGTATTTT	.	TRBJ2-3	TRBV5-8	few
CASSYSGGSYEQYF	TGTGCCAGCAGTTACAGCGGGGGGTCGTACGAGCAGTACTTC	TRBD2	TRBJ2-7	TRBV6-5	.
CASSLSPQNYGYTF	TGTGCCAGCAGCTTATCCCCGCAGAACTATGGCTACACCTTC	.	TRBJ1-2	TRBV7-6	.
CASSAEDRVGAGYTF	TGTGCCAGCAGTGCTGAGGACAGGGTAGGAGCTGGCTACACCTTC	TRBD1	TRBJ1-2	TRBV6-1	.
CASSLVSGFDTQYF	TGTGCCAGCAGCTTGGTCTCGGGATTTGATACGCAGTATTTT	.	TRBJ2-3	TRBV5-6	few
CASSEGALAGGGNEQFF	TGTGCCAGCAGTGAGGGGGCCCTAGCGGGAGGAGGGAATGAGCAGTTCTTC	TRBD2	TRBJ2-1	TRBV28	few
CATEGGWSGGTEAFF	TGTGCCACTGAAGGGGGCTGGAGCGGGGGCACTGAAGCTTTCTTT	TRBD1	TRBJ1-1	TRBV6-1	few
CASSSSDRGDYEQYF	TGTGCCAGCAGCTCCAGTGACAGGGGGGACTACGAGCAGTACTTC	TRBD1	TRBJ2-7	TRBV11-2	.
CASRTGQGYHEQYF	TGTGCCAGCAGGACGGGACAGGGGTACCACGAGCAGTACTTC	TRBD1	TRBJ2-7	TRBV6-5	once
CASSPPGGDSTGEQYF	TGTGCCAGCTCACCACCCGGCGGAGACAGCACCGGCGAGCAGTACTTC	.	TRBJ2-7	TRBV18	.
CASSRQGEETQYF	TGTGCCAGCAGCCGACAGGGAGAGGAGACCCAGTACTTC	TRBD1	TRBJ2-5	TRBV11-2	.
CASSYSGGVETQYF	TGTGCCAGCAGTTACTCTGGGGGGGTGGAGACCCAGTACTTC	TRBD2	TRBJ2-5	TRBV6-5	.
CSVQDRGYQPQHF	TGCAGCGTTCAGGACAGGGGCTATCAGCCCCAGCATTTT	TRBD1	TRBJ1-5	TRBV29-1	few
CASSLSGDGSEQFF	TGTGCCAGCAGCTTATCGGGGGACGGTTCGGAGCAGTTCTTC	.	TRBJ2-1	TRBV7-2	.
CSSEEGGTGRTTEAFF	TGCAGCAGTGAAGAGGGGGGGACAGGGAGAACCACTGAAGCTTTCTTT	TRBD1	TRBJ1-1	TRBV29-1	.
CASSGPTPRDRGSGANGLTF	TGTGCCAGCAGTGGCCCAACCCCCCGGGACAGGGGGTCTGGGGCCAACGGCCTGACTTTC	TRBD1	TRBJ2-6	TRBV6-1	once
CASSLLGNTEAFF	TGTGCCAGCAGTTTGCTAGGGAACACTGAAGCTTTCTTT	.	TRBJ1-1	TRBV28	.
CARPVQPQHF	TGTGCCAGGCCAGTTCAGCCCCAGCATTTT	.	TRBJ1-5	TRBV6-6	.
CASSVEGTGANGLTF	TGTGCCAGCAGCGTAGAGGGGACTGGGGCCAACGGCCTGACTTTC	.	TRBJ2-6	TRBV6-5	few
CAINSGGTNTEAFF	TGTGCCATCAACTCAGGGGGAACGAACACTGAAGCTTTCTTT	TRBD1	TRBJ1-1	TRBV10-3	.
CASSSGTGGSDTEAFF	TGCGCCAGCAGTTCCGGGACAGGGGGATCGGACACTGAAGCTTTCTTT	TRBD1	TRBJ1-1	TRBV5-1	.
CASSYPLTSGANGLTF	TGTGCCAGCAGTTACCCACTGACCTCTGGGGCCAACGGCCTGACTTTC	.	TRBJ2-6	TRBV6-5	.
CASSPFRADNEKLFF	TGTGCCAGCTCACCCTTCAGGGCAGATAATGAAAAACTGTTTTTT	.	TRBJ1-4	TRBV18	.
CASTVNPGFTDTQYF	TGTGCCAGCACCGTGAACCCGGGGTTTACAGATACGCAGTATTTT	.	TRBJ2-3	TRBV9	.
CASSLGDSPTDTQYF	TGTGCCAGCAGCTTAGGGGACAGCCCCACAGATACGCAGTATTTT	TRBD1	TRBJ2-3	TRBV7-9	once
CASTKGGAYADTQYF	TGTGCCAGCACCAAGGGGGGGGCGTACGCAGATACGCAGTATTTT	.	TRBJ2-3	TRBV11-2	.
CASSIQGNQPQHF	TGCGCCAGCAGCATACAGGGGAATCAGCCCCAGCATTTT	TRBD1	TRBJ1-5	TRBV5-1	.
CSAFSVSEKLFF	TGCAGCGCTTTCAGCGTTTCCGAAAAACTGTTTTTT	.	TRBJ1-4	TRBV29-1	.
CATSIDRGACEQYF	TGTGCCACCAGCATTGACAGGGGAGCATGCGAGCAGTACTTC	TRBD1	TRBJ2-7	TRBV15	.
CASSTQGFPKNSQYF	TGTGCCAGCAGTACGCAGGGGTTTCCCAAAAACAGTCAGTACTTC	.	TRBJ2-4	TRBV2	.
CASSQESELAGAAKNIQYF	TGCGCCAGCAGCCAAGAGTCTGAACTAGCGGGAGCTGCCAAAAACATTCAGTACTTC	TRBD2	TRBJ2-4	TRBV4-1	.
CASKAGQGAAYGYTF	TGTGCCAGCAAAGCGGGACAGGGGGCGGCCTATGGCTACACCTTC	TRBD1	TRBJ1-2	TRBV19	.
CASSPPGQDNYGYTF	TGTGCCAGCTCACCACCGGGACAGGATAACTATGGCTACACCTTC	TRBD1	TRBJ1-2	TRBV18	.
CASSVGRGDTEAFF	TGTGCCAGCAGCGTAGGCAGGGGAGACACTGAAGCTTTCTTT	.	TRBJ1-1	TRBV9	once
CASNSPRTGHYGYTF	TGTGCCAGCAATTCCCCCCGGACAGGGCACTATGGCTACACCTTC	TRBD1	TRBJ1-2	TRBV6-1	.
CSALTSGTTDTQYF	TGCAGCGCCCTGACTAGCGGCACCACAGATACGCAGTATTTT	TRBD2	TRBJ2-3	TRBV29-1	.
CASSGKWGRAQETQYF	TGTGCCAGCAGCGGAAAGTGGGGCCGCGCCCAAGAGACCCAGTACTTC	.	TRBJ2-5	TRBV28	.
CASSLRELNTEAFF	TGTGCCAGCAGTTTACGGGAATTGAACACTGAAGCTTTCTTT	.	TRBJ1-1	TRBV27	.
CASSAGDLETQYF	TGTGCCAGCAGTGCCGGAGACCTGGAGACCCAGTACTTC	.	TRBJ2-5	TRBV28	.
CASNSYTGELFF	TGTGCCAGTAACAGTTACACCGGGGAGCTGTTTTTT	.	TRBJ2-2	TRBV19	.
CASSVAGGAEAFF	TGTGCCAGCAGCGTAGCCGGGGGTGCTGAAGCTTTCTTT	.	TRBJ1-1	TRBV9	.
CASSEAGGRGSPLHF	TGTGCCAGCAGTGAAGCGGGCGGGAGGGGGTCACCCCTCCACTTT	.	TRBJ1-6	TRBV6-1	few
CASSLRVEQFF	TGTGCCAGCAGTTTGAGGGTAGAGCAGTTCTTC	.	TRBJ2-1	TRBV28	.
CASSVTGGREKLFF	TGTGCCAGCAGTGTGACAGGGGGCAGGGAAAAACTGTTTTTT	TRBD1	TRBJ1-4	TRBV2	few
CASSFYSSDEQFF	TGTGCCAGCAGCTTTTATTCGTCGGATGAGCAGTTCTTC	.	TRBJ2-1	TRBV7-6	once
CAISEGTTYGYTF	TGTGCCATCAGTGAGGGAACTACCTATGGCTACACCTTC	.	TRBJ1-2	TRBV10-3	.
CASSQVSSEYTDTQYF	TGTGCCAGCAGCCAAGTCAGCTCGGAGTACACAGATACGCAGTATTTT	.	TRBJ2-3	TRBV14	once
CASSYIRGNTGELFF	TGTGCCAGCAGTTATATAAGGGGGAACACCGGGGAGCTGTTTTTT	.	TRBJ2-2	TRBV6-5	.
CASSPTSGRGNEQFF	TGTGCCAGTAGCCCGACTAGCGGGAGAGGCAATGAGCAGTTCTTC	TRBD2	TRBJ2-1	TRBV19	.